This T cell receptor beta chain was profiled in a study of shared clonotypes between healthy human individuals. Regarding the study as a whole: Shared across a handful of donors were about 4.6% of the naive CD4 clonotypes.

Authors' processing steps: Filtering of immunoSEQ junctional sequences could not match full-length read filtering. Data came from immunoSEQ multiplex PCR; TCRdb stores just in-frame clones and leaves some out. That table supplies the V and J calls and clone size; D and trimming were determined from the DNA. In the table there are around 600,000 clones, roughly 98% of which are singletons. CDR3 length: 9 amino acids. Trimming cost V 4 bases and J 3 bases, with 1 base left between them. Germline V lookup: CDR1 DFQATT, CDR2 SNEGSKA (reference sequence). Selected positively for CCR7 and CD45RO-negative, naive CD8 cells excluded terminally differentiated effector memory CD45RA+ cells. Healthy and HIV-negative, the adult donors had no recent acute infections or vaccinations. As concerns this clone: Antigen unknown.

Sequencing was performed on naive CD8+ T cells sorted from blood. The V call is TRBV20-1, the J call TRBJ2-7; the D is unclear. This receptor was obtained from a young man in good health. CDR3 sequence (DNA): TGCAGTGCTAACTACGAGCAGTACTTC. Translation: CSANYEQYF.